These 23 T cell receptor beta chains were sequenced from one sample in a study of cytomegalovirus exposure and HLA in healthy donors. The PCR had 60 Vbeta and 13 Jbeta primers. Sequencing was performed with immunoSEQ multiplex PCR; in TCRdb, only in-frame clones are kept and a portion is missing. This sample carries around 64,000 clones, 86% of them seen once, and the ten largest clones take 2%. Sequenced: PBMCs. Receptors were obtained from a woman in her 30s in good health and CMV-seronegative.

This chain connects TRBV9 to TRBJ2-4; D unclear. The CDR3 has 12 amino acids. Germline V CDR1 and CDR2: SGDLS, YYNGEE. Trimming cost V 3 bases and J 5 bases, with 6 bases left between them. The CDR3 protein is CASSAQENIQYF. CDR3 in DNA: TGTGCCAGCAGCGCCCAGGAAAACATTCAGTACTTC.

This clone came up once. V gene TRBV7-6 combines with J gene TRBJ2-7; 7 bases align to TRBD2. V shed 3 bases and J 2 bases; nucleotides not matched to a gene: 7. CDR1 and CDR2 (germline): SGHVS, FNYEAQ. The CDR3 loop spans 15 amino acids. In DNA, the CDR3 is TGTGCCAGCAGCTTTATGGCGGGAGAGGCCTACGAGCAGTACTTC. Amino acids: CASSFMAGEAYEQYF.

The chain recombines TRBV18 with TRBJ2-7; D is unresolved. V shed 1 base and J shed 4 bases, with 8 bases lying between them. The CDR3 runs to 13 residues. Germline loops: CDR1 KGHSH, CDR2 LQKENI. This CDR3 reads CASSPQSPYEQYF. The CDR3, as DNA: TGTGCCAGCTCACCACAGAGCCCTTACGAGCAGTACTTC.

The rearrangement uses TRBV18 and TRBJ1-5; 9 bases are shared with TRBD1. With 6 bases clipped from V and 4 bases from J, the junction kept 7 bases outside the gene matches. The CDR3 spans 15 residues. From germline, CDR1 is KGHSH and CDR2 LQKENI. For the CDR3, the DNA is TGTGCCAGCTCTTCACAGGGGGCGGATAATCAGCCCCAGCATTTT. Its protein product is CASSSQGADNQPQHF.

The table lists this clone with a few counts. The chain couples TRBV4-2 to TRBJ1-1; 10 nucleotides line up with TRBD1. V lost 2 bases, J lost 4 bases, and 4 bases stayed unmatched. Germline loops: CDR1 LGHNA, CDR2 YNFKEQ. The CDR3 has 15 residues. CDR3 amino acids: CASSQTGQGSTEAFF. In DNA form, the CDR3 reads TGTGCCAGCAGCCAAACGGGACAGGGGAGCACTGAAGCTTTCTTT.

This sequence joins TRBV4-1 and TRBJ2-7; a weak D match, TRBD1 (5 bases). The CDR3 has 16 amino acids. The V and J ends lost 3 bases and 0 bases respectively, with 15 bases between them. Looked up from germline, CDR1 is MGHRA and CDR2 is YSYEKL. CDR3 amino acids: CASSQGPAPTSYEQYF. CDR3 DNA sequence: TGCGCCAGCAGCCAGGGGCCAGCGCCGACCTCCTACGAGCAGTACTTC.

The count of this clone is one. The chain joins TRBV7-6 to TRBJ2-7; D is uncertain. The CDR3 runs 13 residues. Trimming took off 1 base at V and 7 bases at J, with 11 bases between the two ends. Germline V gene lookup returns CDR1 SGHVS and CDR2 FNYEAQ. The CDR3, as DNA: TGTGCCAGCAGCTTAGAAGGCGGTGGGGAGCAGTACTTC. Translating it yields CASSLEGGGEQYF.

The chain has TRBV5-6 and TRBJ2-1, with D possibly matching TRBD1 (7 bases). Germline V lookup: CDR1 SGHDT, CDR2 YYEEEE. The CDR3 contains 16 residues. Trimming cost V 4 bases and J 7 bases, with 21 bases left between them. CDR3 sequence: CASSRGTVAVGNEQFF. In DNA form, the CDR3 reads TGTGCCAGCAGCCGAGGGACAGTAGCGGTTGGTAATGAGCAGTTCTTC.

CDR3 nucleotides: TGTGCCAGCAGCTCACTGGACTACAGGGGGTGGACAGATACGCAGTATTTT. Encoded protein: CASSSLDYRGWTDTQYF. V is TRBV11-2 and J is TRBJ2-3, with 8 positions matching TRBD1. Germline lookup yields CDR1 SGHAT and CDR2 FQNNGV. The CDR3 is 17 amino acids. V was pared by 4 bases and J by 3 bases, with 12 bases of the junction left unmatched. Full variable domain (remainder filled in from reference TRBV11-2 and TRBJ2-3): EAGVAQSPRYKIIEKRQSVAFWCNPISGHATLYWYQQILGQGPKLLIQFQNNGVVDDSQLPKDRFSAERLKGVDSTLKIQPAKLEDSAVYLCASSSLDYRGWTDTQYFGPGTRLTVL.

The rearrangement joins TRBV9 to TRBJ2-5; D perhaps matches TRBD2 (6 bases). With 0 bases removed from V and 2 bases from J, the gap between germline ends came to 11 bases. Germline V CDR1 and CDR2: SGDLS, YYNGEE. This CDR3 region has 15 residues. The CDR3 DNA follows: TGTGCCAGCAGCGTAGCGGGGGTCGTACAAGAGACCCAGTACTTC. Amino acid sequence: CASSVAGVVQETQYF. The whole variable domain, remainder taken from reference TRBV9 and TRBJ2-5, is DSGVTQTPKHLITATGQRVTLRCSPRSGDLSVYWYQQSLDQGLQFLIQYYNGEERAKGNILERFSAQQFPDLHSELNLSSLELGDSALYFCASSVAGVVQETQYFGPGTRLLVL.

The gene calls are TRBV4-3 and TRBJ2-3; TRBD2 might be the D (5 bases). Trimming removed 0 bases at V and 3 bases at J, with 13 bases between. CDR3 size: 16 residues. From germline, CDR1 is LGHNA and CDR2 YSLEER. As DNA, the CDR3 is TGCGCCAGCAGCCAAGAGAAGCGGAGGAGTACAGATACGCAGTATTTT. It encodes CASSQEKRRSTDTQYF.

This clone is a singleton in its sample. V usage is TRBV7-3 and J usage is TRBJ2-6, with a tentative D call TRBD1 (5 bases). CDR1 and CDR2 (germline): SGHTA, FQGTGA. The CDR3 consists of 16 residues. Trimming took off 2 bases at V and 2 bases at J, with 10 bases between the two ends. The CDR3 nucleotides are TGTGCCAGCAGCTTAGGAACAGGAGCTGGGGCCAACGTCCTGACTTTC. Translated: CASSLGTGAGANVLTF.

This chain connects TRBV9 to TRBJ2-2, with 10 bases lining up with TRBD2. Germline CDR1 is SGDLS and CDR2 is YYNGEE. The V gene end was trimmed by 4 bases and the J gene end by 0 bases; junction bases not matched to a gene: 6. This CDR3 has 17 residues. CDR3 DNA: TGTGCCAGCAGCATACGGACTAGCGGAGCGAACACCGGGGAGCTGTTTTTT. Its protein is CASSIRTSGANTGELFF.

This clone has only a few counts. The chain has TRBV7-6 and TRBJ1-4; tentative D call: TRBD1 (5 bases). Germline assignment: CDR1 SGHVS and CDR2 FNYEAQ. This CDR3 has 14 residues. V was pared by 5 bases and J by 7 bases, with 14 bases between. The CDR3 DNA follows: TGTGCCAGCAGCGCGAATCCAGGGATTGAAAAACTGTTTTTT. Translation gives CASSANPGIEKLFF.

The V gene is TRBV7-3, the J gene TRBJ2-2; TRBD1 might be the D (6 bases). The CDR3 is 15 amino acids. Germline V gene sequence: CDR1 SGHTA, CDR2 FQGTGA. Trimming left V 5 bases short and J 7 bases short, with 17 bases between. The CDR3 DNA reads as TGTGCCAGCAGCCCAGGGGCCTTTTCTGGCGGGGAGCTGTTTTTT. Protein: CASSPGAFSGGELFF.

The rearrangement uses TRBV6-1 and TRBJ2-1; 9 bases fit TRBD2. CDR3 length: 15 residues. The germline V gene encodes CDR1 MNHNS and CDR2 SASEGT. V lost 7 bases and J lost 8; bases outside the gene matches: 12. Here the CDR3 DNA reads TGTGCCAGCATAGGCGGGAGGGCCAGTTATGATGAGCAGTTCTTC. This encodes CASIGGRASYDEQFF.

The rearrangement joins TRBV7-2 to TRBJ2-1, with 10 bases lining up with TRBD2. V lost 5 bases, J lost 13 bases, and 5 bases stayed unmatched. The CDR3 spans 12 residues. Per the germline V gene, CDR1 is SGHTA and CDR2 is FQGNSA. The DNA for the CDR3 is TGTGCCAGCAGCCCTTCTAGCGGGAGCCAGTTCTTC. Translated: CASSPSSGSQFF.

The chain's CDR3 is CASSSGGTEAFF. The CDR3 DNA reads TGTGCCAGCAGCTCCGGAGGGACTGAAGCTTTCTTT. The V gene is TRBV5-6, the J gene TRBJ1-1; D ambiguous. Trimming removed 3 bases from V and 5 bases from J, with 8 bases in between. The CDR3 sequence is 12 residues long. Germline CDR1 and CDR2: SGHDT and YYEEEE.

The chain joins TRBV27 to TRBJ2-5; 12 nucleotides align to TRBD2. V gave up 5 bases and J gave up 5 bases; unmatched junction bases: 3. Germline CDR1 and CDR2: MNHEY and SMNVEV (reference sequence). CDR3 size: 14 residues. DNA of the CDR3: TGTGCCAGCAGTCGACTAGCGGGAGCTGAGACCCAGTACTTC. Protein sequence: CASSRLAGAETQYF.

The V call is TRBV19, the J call TRBJ2-3; 9 bases match TRBD1. J was trimmed by 3 bases and V by 5 bases; bases with no gene match: 6. Germline values: CDR1 LNHDA, CDR2 SQIVND (reference sequence). The CDR3 spans 15 residues. CDR3 amino acids: CASSVTGGETDTQYF. In DNA, the CDR3 is TGTGCCAGTAGTGTGACAGGGGGGGAGACAGATACGCAGTATTTT.

This sequence joins TRBV28 and TRBJ2-2; 7 bases are a match to TRBD2. Germline lookup yields CDR1 MDHEN and CDR2 SYDVKM. J was trimmed by 1 base and V by 1 base; bases with no gene match: 6. The CDR3 spans 17 residues. In DNA, the CDR3 is TGTGCCAGCAGTTTATTGGTCAGCGGGGTGAACACCGGGGAGCTGTTTTTT. This translates into CASSLLVSGVNTGELFF.

The chain is built from TRBV7-8 and TRBJ2-1; 8 positions agree with TRBD2. Germline lookup yields CDR1 SGHVS and CDR2 FQNEAQ. CDR3 length equals 16 residues. J lost 1 base, V lost 4 bases, and 6 bases had no gene match. Here the CDR3 DNA reads TGTGCCAGCAGCTCCTGGGCGGGAGGTTCCTACAATGAGCAGTTCTTC. It codes for CASSSWAGGSYNEQFF.

This chain connects TRBV6-1 to TRBJ2-7, with 11 bases lining up with TRBD2. Trimming cost V 7 bases and J 6 bases; bases outside gene matches: 8. Germline-derived CDR1 and CDR2 are MNHNS and SASEGT. The CDR3 spans 14 residues. CDR3 bases: TGTGCCAGCATTCCGTCTAGCGGGAGGCGCGAGCAGTACTTC. This codes for CASIPSSGRREQYF.